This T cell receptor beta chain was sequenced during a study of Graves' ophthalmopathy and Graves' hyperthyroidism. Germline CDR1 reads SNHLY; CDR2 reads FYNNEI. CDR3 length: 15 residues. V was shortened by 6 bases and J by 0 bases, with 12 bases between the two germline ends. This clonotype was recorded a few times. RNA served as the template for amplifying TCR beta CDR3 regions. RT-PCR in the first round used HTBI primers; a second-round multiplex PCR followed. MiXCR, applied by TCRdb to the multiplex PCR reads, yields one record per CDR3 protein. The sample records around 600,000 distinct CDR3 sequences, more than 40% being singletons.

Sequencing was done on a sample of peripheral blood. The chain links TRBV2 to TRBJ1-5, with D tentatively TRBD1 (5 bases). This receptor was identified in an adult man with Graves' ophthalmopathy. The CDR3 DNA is TGTGCCAGCAGCCAAACAGACAGTAGCAATCAGCCCCAGCATTTT. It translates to CASSQTDSSNQPQHF.